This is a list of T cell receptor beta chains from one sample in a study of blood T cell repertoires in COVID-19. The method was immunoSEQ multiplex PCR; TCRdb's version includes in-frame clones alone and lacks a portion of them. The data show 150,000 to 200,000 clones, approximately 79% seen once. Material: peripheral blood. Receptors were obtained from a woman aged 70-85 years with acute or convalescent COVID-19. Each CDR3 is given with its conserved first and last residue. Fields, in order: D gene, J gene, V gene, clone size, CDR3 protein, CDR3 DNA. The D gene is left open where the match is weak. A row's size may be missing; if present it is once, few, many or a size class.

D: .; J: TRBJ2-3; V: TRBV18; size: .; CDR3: CASSPQWAQGNADTQYF; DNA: TGTGCCAGCTCACCGCAGTGGGCGCAGGGAAATGCAGATACGCAGTATTTT
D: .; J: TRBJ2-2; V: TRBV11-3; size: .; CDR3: CASSKREGKTGELFF; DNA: TGTGCCAGCAGCAAGAGGGAAGGGAAAACCGGGGAGCTGTTTTTT
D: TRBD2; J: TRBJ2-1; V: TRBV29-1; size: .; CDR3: CSVESGLAGVDEQFF; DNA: TGCAGCGTTGAATCCGGACTAGCGGGAGTGGATGAGCAGTTCTTC
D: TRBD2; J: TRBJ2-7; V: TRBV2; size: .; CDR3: CASSTTSGRFYEQYF; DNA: TGTGCCAGCAGCACAACTAGCGGGAGATTCTACGAGCAGTACTTC
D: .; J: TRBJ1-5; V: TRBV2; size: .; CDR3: CASSERGPSNQPQHF; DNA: TGTGCCAGCAGTGAAAGAGGGCCTAGCAATCAGCCCCAGCATTTT
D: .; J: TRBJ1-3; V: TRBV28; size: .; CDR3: CASIQTGTTGNTIYF; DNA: TGTGCCAGCATCCAGACCGGGACAACCGGAAACACCATATATTTT
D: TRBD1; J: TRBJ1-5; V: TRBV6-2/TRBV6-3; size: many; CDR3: CASSYSMEGANQPQHF; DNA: TGTGCCAGCAGTTACTCGATGGAGGGGGCGAATCAGCCCCAGCATTTT
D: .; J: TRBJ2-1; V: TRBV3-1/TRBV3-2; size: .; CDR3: CASSQDLGSVEQFF; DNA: TGTGCCAGCAGCCAAGATTTGGGTAGCGTCGAGCAGTTCTTC
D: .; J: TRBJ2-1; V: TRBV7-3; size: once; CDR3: CASSLLVGGYSEQFF; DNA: TGTGCCAGCAGCTTACTCGTAGGAGGTTACAGTGAGCAGTTCTTC
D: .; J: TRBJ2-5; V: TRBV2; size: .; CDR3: CASSVVRETQYF; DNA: TGTGCCAGCAGTGTAGTACGGGAGACCCAGTACTTC
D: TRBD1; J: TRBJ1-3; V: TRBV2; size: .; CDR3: CASSEVGTGLGNTIYF; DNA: TGTGCCAGCAGTGAAGTGGGGACAGGGTTAGGAAACACCATATATTTT
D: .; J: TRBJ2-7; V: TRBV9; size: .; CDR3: CASSVESTGLSYEQYF; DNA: TGTGCCAGCAGCGTAGAATCGACGGGACTCTCCTACGAGCAGTACTTC
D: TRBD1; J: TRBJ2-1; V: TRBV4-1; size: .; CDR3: CASSPPYRGSYNEQFF; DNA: TGCGCCAGCAGCCCCCCATACAGGGGGTCCTACAATGAGCAGTTCTTC
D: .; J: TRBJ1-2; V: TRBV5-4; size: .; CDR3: CASSFSGRTSYGYTF; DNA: TGTGCCAGCAGCTTTTCTGGCAGGACAAGTTATGGCTACACCTTC
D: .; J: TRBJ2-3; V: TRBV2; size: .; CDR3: CASSWSLEGDTQYF; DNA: TGTGCCAGCAGTTGGTCTTTGGAGGGAGATACGCAGTATTTT
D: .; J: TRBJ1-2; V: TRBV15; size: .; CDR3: CATSRVGGIDGYTF; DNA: TGTGCCACCAGCAGAGTAGGAGGTATCGATGGCTACACCTTC
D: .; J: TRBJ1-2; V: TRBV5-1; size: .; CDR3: CASSLDRPEGGGYTF; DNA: TGCGCCAGCAGCCTGGACAGACCCGAAGGAGGAGGCTACACCTTC
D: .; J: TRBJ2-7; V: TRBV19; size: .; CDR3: CASSTTTLYEQYF; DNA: TGTGCCAGTAGCACGACTACGCTCTACGAGCAGTACTTC
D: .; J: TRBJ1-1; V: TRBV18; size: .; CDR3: CASSPTRFGTEAFF; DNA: TGTGCCAGCTCACCAACCAGATTTGGCACTGAAGCTTTCTTT
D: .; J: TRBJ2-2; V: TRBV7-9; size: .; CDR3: CASEVEETVIPGELFF; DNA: TGTGCCAGCGAGGTCGAAGAGACAGTCATACCCGGGGAGCTGTTTTTT
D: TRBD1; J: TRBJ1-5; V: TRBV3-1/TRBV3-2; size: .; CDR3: CASSQDLTGQQPQHF; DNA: TGTGCCAGCAGCCAAGATTTGACAGGGCAACAGCCCCAGCATTTT
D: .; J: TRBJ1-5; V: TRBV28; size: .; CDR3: CAWGRGNQPQHF; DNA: TGTGCCTGGGGCAGGGGCAATCAGCCCCAGCATTTT
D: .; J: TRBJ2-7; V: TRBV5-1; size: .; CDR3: CASSLESASSYEQYF; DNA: TGCGCCAGCAGCTTGGAAAGCGCGAGCTCCTACGAGCAGTACTTC
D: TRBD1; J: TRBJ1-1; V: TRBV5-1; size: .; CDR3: CASSDGQGENTEAFF; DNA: TGCGCCAGCAGCGACGGACAGGGGGAGAACACTGAAGCTTTCTTT
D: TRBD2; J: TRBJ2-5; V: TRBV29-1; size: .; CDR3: CSVRLAGVETQYF; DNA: TGCAGCGTTCGACTAGCGGGAGTAGAGACCCAGTACTTC
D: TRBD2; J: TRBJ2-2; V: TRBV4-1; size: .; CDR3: CASSQDLIAGGPGELFF; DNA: TGCGCCAGCAGCCAAGATCTTATAGCGGGAGGGCCTGGGGAGCTGTTTTTT
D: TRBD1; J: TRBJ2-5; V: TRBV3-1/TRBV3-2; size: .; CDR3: CASSPRTGWTQYF; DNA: TGTGCCAGCAGCCCTAGGACAGGGTGGACCCAGTACTTC
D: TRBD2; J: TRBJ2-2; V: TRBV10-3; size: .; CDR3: CAISAGLAGENTGELFF; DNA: TGTGCCATCAGTGCGGGACTAGCGGGGGAGAACACCGGGGAGCTGTTTTTT
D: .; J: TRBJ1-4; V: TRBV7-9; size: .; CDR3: CASSSRSWLKLFF; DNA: TGTGCCAGCAGCTCCCGGTCATGGTTGAAACTGTTTTTT
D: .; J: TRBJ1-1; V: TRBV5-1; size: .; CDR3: CASSPSFQGMNTEAFF; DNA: TGCGCCAGCAGCCCATCGTTTCAGGGGATGAACACTGAAGCTTTCTTT
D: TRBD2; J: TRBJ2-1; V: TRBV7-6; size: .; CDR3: CASSLTSDSSYNEQFF; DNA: TGTGCCAGCAGCTTAACTAGCGATAGCTCCTACAATGAGCAGTTCTTC
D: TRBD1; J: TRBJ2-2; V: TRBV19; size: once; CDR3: CASKSRGTPGELFF; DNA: TGTGCCAGTAAATCCAGGGGGACCCCCGGGGAGCTGTTTTTT
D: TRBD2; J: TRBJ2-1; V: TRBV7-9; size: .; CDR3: CASSLDPRLAGRNEQFF; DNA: TGTGCCAGCAGCTTAGACCCGCGACTAGCGGGGAGGAATGAGCAGTTCTTC
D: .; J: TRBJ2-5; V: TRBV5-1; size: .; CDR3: CASSLGSGFAQETQYF; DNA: TGCGCCAGCAGCTTAGGTTCAGGGTTCGCACAAGAGACCCAGTACTTC
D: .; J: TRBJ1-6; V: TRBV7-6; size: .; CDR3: CASCRGANSPLHF; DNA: TGTGCCAGCTGCCGCGGGGCGAATTCACCCCTCCACTTT
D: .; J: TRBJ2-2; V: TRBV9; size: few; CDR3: CASSLRGTGELFF; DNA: TGTGCCAGCAGCCTACGAGGCACCGGGGAGCTGTTTTTT
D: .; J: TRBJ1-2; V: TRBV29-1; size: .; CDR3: CSVDGFREDGGYTF; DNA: TGCAGCGTTGACGGATTCAGGGAGGACGGTGGCTACACCTTC
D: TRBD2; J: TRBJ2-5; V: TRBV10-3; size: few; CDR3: CAISGSGEETQYF; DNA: TGTGCCATCAGCGGTAGCGGGGAAGAGACCCAGTACTTC
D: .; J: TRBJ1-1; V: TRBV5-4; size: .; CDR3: CASSLATGLNTEAFF; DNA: TGTGCCAGCAGCTTGGCAACAGGACTGAACACTGAAGCTTTCTTT
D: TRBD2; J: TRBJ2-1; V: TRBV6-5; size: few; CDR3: CASSHSGIVHNEQFF; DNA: TGTGCCAGCAGTCATAGCGGGATTGTCCACAATGAGCAGTTCTTC
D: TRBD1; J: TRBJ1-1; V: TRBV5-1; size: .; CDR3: CASSPGQGASNTEAFF; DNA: TGCGCCAGCAGCCCCGGACAGGGGGCTTCAAACACTGAAGCTTTCTTT
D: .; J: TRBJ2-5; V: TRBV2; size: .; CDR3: CASSARTESYQETQYF; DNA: TGTGCCAGCAGTGCCAGGACAGAATCCTACCAAGAGACCCAGTACTTC
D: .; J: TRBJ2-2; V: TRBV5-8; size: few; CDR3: CASSLAFATGELFF; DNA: TGTGCCAGCAGCTTGGCCTTTGCGACCGGGGAGCTGTTTTTT
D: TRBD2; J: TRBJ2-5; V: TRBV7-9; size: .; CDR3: CASSLVPSGRGRETQYF; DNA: TGTGCCAGCAGCTTAGTTCCTAGCGGGAGAGGTAGGGAGACCCAGTACTTC
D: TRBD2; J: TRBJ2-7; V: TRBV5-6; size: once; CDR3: CASSPGLAGAYEQYF; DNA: TGTGCCAGCAGCCCCGGACTAGCGGGAGCGTACGAGCAGTACTTC
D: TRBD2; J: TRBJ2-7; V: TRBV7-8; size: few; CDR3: CASSSGTSGVYEQYF; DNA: TGTGCCAGCAGCTCGGGGACTAGCGGTGTTTACGAGCAGTACTTC
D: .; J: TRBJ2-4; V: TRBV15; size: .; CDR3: CATSRDLGRIQYF; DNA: TGTGCCACCAGCAGAGATCTTGGGAGGATTCAGTACTTC
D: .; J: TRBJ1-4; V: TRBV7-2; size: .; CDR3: CASSFGLGGGEKLFF; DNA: TGTGCCAGCAGCTTCGGGCTAGGAGGCGGTGAAAAACTGTTTTTT
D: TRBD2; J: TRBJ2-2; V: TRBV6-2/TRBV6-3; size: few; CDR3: CASSRVSGGTGELFF; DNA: TGTGCCAGCAGCCGGGTCTCGGGGGGCACCGGGGAGCTGTTTTTT
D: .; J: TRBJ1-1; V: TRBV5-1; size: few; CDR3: CASSLAEGATEAFF; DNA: TGCGCCAGCAGCTTGGCCGAGGGAGCAACTGAAGCTTTCTTT
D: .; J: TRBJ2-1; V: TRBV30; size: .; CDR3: CAWSVRRRADNEQFF; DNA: TGTGCCTGGAGTGTAAGGCGGCGGGCTGACAATGAGCAGTTCTTC
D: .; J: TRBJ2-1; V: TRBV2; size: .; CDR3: CASSNSAQRLYNEQFF; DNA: TGTGCCAGTTCCAATAGCGCCCAGCGACTCTACAATGAGCAGTTCTTC
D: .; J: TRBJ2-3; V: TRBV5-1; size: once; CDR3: CASSLVGRESDTQYF; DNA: TGCGCCAGCAGCTTGGTAGGCCGGGAGTCAGATACGCAGTATTTT
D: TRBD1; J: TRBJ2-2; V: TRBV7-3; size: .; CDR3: CASSSGTGRTGELFF; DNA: TGTGCCAGCAGCTCCGGGACAGGTCGTACCGGGGAGCTGTTTTTT
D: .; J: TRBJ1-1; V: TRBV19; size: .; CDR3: CASSITGPPNTEAFF; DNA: TGTGCCAGTAGTATTACAGGTCCTCCTAACACTGAAGCTTTCTTT
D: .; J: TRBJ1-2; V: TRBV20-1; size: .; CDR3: CSASSGSLYANYGYTF; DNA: TGCAGTGCTAGTTCGGGGTCTTTATACGCTAACTATGGCTACACCTTC
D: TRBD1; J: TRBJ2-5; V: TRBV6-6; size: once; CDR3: CASSAMGQGAWQETQYF; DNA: TGTGCCAGCAGTGCCATGGGACAGGGGGCGTGGCAAGAGACCCAGTACTTC
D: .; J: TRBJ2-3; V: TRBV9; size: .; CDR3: CASSVGPPGVNTQYF; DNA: TGTGCCAGCAGCGTAGGCCCGCCAGGGGTGAATACGCAGTATTTT
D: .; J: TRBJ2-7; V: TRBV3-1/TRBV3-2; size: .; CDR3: CASSQLASDEQYF; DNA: TGTGCCAGCAGCCAATTAGCTAGCGACGAGCAGTACTTC